This entry lists 8 T cell receptor beta chains sequenced from one sample in a study of shared clonotypes between healthy human individuals (TCRdb year 2020). The library was obtained by the immunoSEQ multiplex PCR assay. This is the immuneACCESS table as TCRdb keeps it, with only in-frame sequences that have V and J called. A part of the clones is gone; compared with another copy, unresolved V genes explain less than half, and the rest is unexplained. Within this sample are about 2 million clones, with 85% to 95% of them counted one time only. The leading ten clones occupy roughly 0.13% of the sample. The material sequenced was naive CD4+ T cells sorted from blood. The label giving this sample's cell subset or site can be read as: CD45RA+ positively selected. The receptor set was obtained from a man younger than 35 in good health.

This chain uses TRBV5-1 with TRBJ2-7, with a tentative D call TRBD1 (5 bases). Germline assignment: CDR1 SGHRS and CDR2 YFSETQ. The CDR3 is 14 amino acids. The ends were cut back, 0 bases at V and 3 bases at J, with 10 bases in the middle. In nucleotides, the CDR3 is TGCGCCAGCAGCTTGGACAGGCCTATCTACGAGCAGTACTTC. As protein: CASSLDRPIYEQYF.

The V and J genes are TRBV7-2 and TRBJ2-7, with 8 bases aligning to TRBD1. CDR3 length: 16 amino acids. V dropped 5 bases and J dropped 3; count of bases not matched to a gene: 12. Looked up from germline, CDR1 is SGHTA and CDR2 is FQGNSA. CDR3: CASSLSGTGSYYEQYF. CDR3 coding DNA: TGTGCCAGCAGCCTATCTGGGACAGGCTCTTACTACGAGCAGTACTTC.

This chain links TRBV30 with TRBJ1-4; TRBD1 is a possible D gene (6 bases). Germline V gene sequence: CDR1 GTSNPN, CDR2 SVGIG (reference sequence). This CDR3 spans 14 amino acids. The V and J ends lost 4 bases and 5 bases respectively, with 14 bases between them. As DNA, the CDR3 is TGTGCCTGGAAGACAGGCAGGTACAATGAAAAACTGTTTTTT. Protein sequence: CAWKTGRYNEKLFF.

The chain links TRBV19 to TRBJ2-7; 7 bases are a match to TRBD1. The junction had 7 bases not matched to a gene; V was cut back by 3 bases and J by 2 bases. This CDR3 is 15 amino acids long. CDR1 and CDR2 (germline): LNHDA, SQIVND (reference sequence). The CDR3 nucleotides are TGTGCCAGTAGTATCGCTGGACAGGACACCTACGAGCAGTACTTC. This gives the protein CASSIAGQDTYEQYF.

In its sample, this clone was seen once. The chain joins TRBV10-3 to TRBJ2-1; TRBD1 aligns across 8 bases. The germline CDR1 and CDR2 sequences are ENHRY and SYGVKD. This CDR3 contains 13 residues. V lost 4 bases and J lost 10; bases outside the gene matches: 6. The CDR3 loop is CAISGGQVAEQFF. The CDR3 region has the DNA TGTGCCATCAGTGGGGGACAGGTGGCGGAGCAGTTCTTC.

The table lists this clone with a count of one. Other DNA sequences in the sample encode the same CDR3. The rearrangement uses TRBV18 and TRBJ2-7; TRBD2 matches at 8 bases. Losses at the gene ends were 4 bases for V and 0 bases for J; bases not matched to a gene: 2. The CDR3 is 14 amino acids. Germline loops: CDR1 KGHSH, CDR2 LQKENI. In DNA, the CDR3 is TGTGCCAGCTCACAGGCGGGGGGCTCCTACGAGCAGTACTTC. As protein: CASSQAGGSYEQYF.

This chain connects TRBV7-2 to TRBJ1-6; D possibly corresponds to TRBD1 (5 bases). CDR1 and CDR2 (germline): SGHTA, FQGNSA. The ends were cut back, 6 bases at V and 4 bases at J, with 10 bases in the middle. CDR3 length equals 14 residues. For the CDR3, the DNA is TGTGCCAGCAGAATTGGACATTATAATTCACCCCTCCACTTT. Its protein product is CASRIGHYNSPLHF.

This clone was detected once. The genes are TRBV10-3 and TRBJ2-3; D may be TRBD1 (6 bases). Deletions cut 10 bases from V and 0 bases from J, with 14 bases between. Germline CDR1 is ENHRY and CDR2 is SYGVKD. The CDR3 is 14 amino acids. The CDR3 nucleotides are TGTGCCACAGCAGGGGCAAGGAGCACAGATACGCAGTATTTT. As protein: CATAGARSTDTQYF.